A single T cell receptor beta chain is shown here with its context. Study processing details: It was from reference gene primer amplification that nucleated cell counts were estimated. Clones were read by immunoSEQ multiplex PCR, and TCRdb kept only the in-frame ones, dropping some. V, J and clone size were drawn from that table, and D and trimming were deduced from the DNA. The sample shows 150,000 to 200,000 clones, approximately 86% of them seen only once. This specimen comes from a study of blood T cell repertoires in COVID-19. For the study at large: There were acute and convalescent COVID-19 samples, and they came from the United States, Italy and Spain. PBMCs, B-cell-depleted T cells, or T cells were the source of the cDNA or gDNA that made up the material.

Trimming stripped 2 bases from V and 4 bases from J, with 8 bases between. The length of the CDR3 is 13 residues. Germline values: CDR1 MNHEY, CDR2 SMNVEV (reference sequence). The rearrangement joins TRBV27 to TRBJ1-2; D is uncertain. Sequenced: peripheral blood. The receptor's source is a woman older than 75 with acute or convalescent COVID-19. The CDR3 DNA follows: TGTGCCAGCAGTTTAAGCGGTCCCTATGGCTACACCTTC. Its protein product is CASSLSGPYGYTF.